This TCR beta chain emerged from a study of CD8 T cells in Susac syndrome. CDR1 is MNHEY, CDR2 SMNVEV, per germline (reference sequence). This CDR3 is built from 13 residues. The V gene end was trimmed by 7 bases and the J gene end by 7 bases; junction bases not matched to a gene: 6. Sequencing of TCR beta was carried out in blood CD8+ and CD4+ T cells. The multiple sclerosis controls were treatment-naive patients affected by stable or active relapsing-remitting disease. TEMRA cells were FACS-enriched, and CD8+ and CD4+ T cells were isolated negatively. With random hexamers, reverse transcription was performed on about 0.5 to 1 ug of RNA. With immunoSEQ multiplex PCR, TCR beta CDR3 was amplified across 54 Vbeta and 13 Jbeta. In TCRdb, the immunoSEQ multiplex PCR reads were re-called with MiXCR into one record per CDR3 protein. The table records about 150,000 distinct CDR3 sequences, approximately 94% of them present only once.

The chain links TRBV27 to TRBJ2-2, with 7 bases lining up with TRBD1. The sequenced sample was CD8+ T cells from PBMCs. The TCR originated in a human donor with multiple sclerosis. CDR3 loop: CASKPGQIGELFF. In DNA, the CDR3 is TGTGCCAGCAAACCGGGACAGATCGGGGAGCTGTTTTTT.